The 16 T cell receptor beta chains listed next were all sequenced from one sample in a study of shared clonotypes between healthy human individuals. Profiling relied on immunoSEQ multiplex PCR, and the TCRdb table lists in-frame clones only, not all of them. The sample lists about 600,000 clones, roughly 97% occurring once. Sequencing input: naive CD4+ T cells sorted from blood. Subset defined: CD45RA+ positively selected. Every receptor here comes from a woman between 25 and 40 years old in good health.

The genes are TRBV18 and TRBJ1-2; TRBD1 is a possible D gene (5 bases). Germline loops: CDR1 KGHSH, CDR2 LQKENI. V lost 3 bases and J 8 bases, leaving 16 bases between the germline ends. The CDR3 has 14 amino acids. In DNA, the CDR3 is TGTGCCAGCTCACCCGATCAGGGAGGATTGGGCTACACCTTC. The encoded protein is CASSPDQGGLGYTF. The whole variable domain, remainder taken from reference TRBV18 and TRBJ1-2, is NAGVMQNPRHLVRRRGQEARLRCSPMKGHSHVYWYRQLPEEGLKFMVYLQKENIIDESGMPKERFSAEFPKEGPSILRIQQVVRGDSAAYFCASSPDQGGLGYTFGSGTRLTVV.

V gene TRBV5-4 combines with J gene TRBJ2-2, with 10 bases matching TRBD2. Germline CDR1 reads SGHNT; CDR2 reads YYREEE (reference sequence). The CDR3 runs to 19 residues. The J segment lost 1 base and the V segment lost 0 bases, leaving 9 bases of the junction unmatched. The CDR3 coding sequence is TGTGCCAGCAGCTTGGGCGGACTAGCGGTAACAATGAACACCGGGGAGCTGTTTTTT. This translates into CASSLGGLAVTMNTGELFF.

The chain recombines TRBV5-4 with TRBJ1-1; no firm D call. The V end was cut by 4 bases, the J end by 1 base, with 8 bases between. This CDR3 is built from 13 residues. Germline CDR1 and CDR2: SGHNT and YYREEE (reference sequence). CDR3 sequence reads: CASSPTPNTEAFF. CDR3 DNA sequence: TGTGCCAGCAGCCCGACACCGAACACTGAAGCTTTCTTT.

This clone was found once. V and J are TRBV5-1 and TRBJ2-2; D possibly corresponds to TRBD2 (6 bases). Germline lookup yields CDR1 SGHRS and CDR2 YFSETQ. This CDR3 spans 16 amino acids. Trimming shortened V by 0 bases and J by 4 bases, and 13 bases separated the two germline ends. CDR3 region: CASSLGGAGGTGELFF. CDR3 nucleotide sequence: TGCGCCAGCAGCTTGGGCGGGGCTGGAGGCACCGGGGAGCTGTTTTTT.

V gene TRBV10-3 combines with J gene TRBJ1-2; 8 nucleotides match TRBD1. The germline CDR1 and CDR2 sequences are ENHRY and SYGVKD. With V trimmed by 11 bases and J by 5 bases, 13 bases remained unmatched. This CDR3 spans 14 amino acids. CDR3 coding DNA: TGTGCCCACGCGCCGGGACAGGATCTTTATGGCTACACCTTC. Translation: CAHAPGQDLYGYTF.

Only one count was recorded for this clone. The chain uses TRBV14 and TRBJ2-6, with a possible D match to TRBD2 (5 bases). V was cut by 1 base and J by 0 bases, with 7 bases left in between. Per the germline V gene, CDR1 is SGHDN and CDR2 is FVKESK. The CDR3 is made up of 16 amino acids. CDR3 sequence reads: CASSQGAGSGANVLTF. As DNA, the CDR3 is TGTGCCAGCAGCCAAGGTGCGGGCTCTGGGGCCAACGTCCTGACTTTC.

This clone was picked up one time. The V and J genes are TRBV28 and TRBJ2-3, with no clear D. Trimming pared 5 bases from V and 0 bases from J, leaving 15 bases between. This CDR3 has 16 residues. Germline CDR1 and CDR2: MDHEN and SYDVKM. The CDR3 DNA sequence: TGTGCCAGCAGTCCGGCGGCGGCGCCAAGCACAGATACGCAGTATTTT. Amino acids: CASSPAAAPSTDTQYF.

V is TRBV5-4 and J is TRBJ2-7; 10 bases agree with TRBD1. In germline, CDR1 is SGHNT, CDR2 YYREEE (reference sequence). V dropped 6 bases and J dropped 3; count of bases not matched to a gene: 12. This CDR3 is 16 amino acids long. The CDR3, as DNA: TGTGCCAGCACCCCTCTTCGCGGGACAGGGGACTACGAGCAGTACTTC. Translation: CASTPLRGTGDYEQYF.

This clone was detected only once. The CDR3 sequence: CASSSGQGRQPQHF. The CDR3 DNA reads as TGTGCCAGCAGTTCCGGACAGGGTCGTCAGCCCCAGCATTTT. The chain couples TRBV25-1 to TRBJ1-5, with 8 bases that match TRBD1. The length of the CDR3 is 14 residues. Per the germline V gene, CDR1 is MGHDK and CDR2 is SYGVNS. The V and J ends lost 5 bases and 6 bases, in that order; junction bases with no gene match: 6.

The V gene is TRBV11-2, the J gene TRBJ2-7, with no clear D. Germline lookup yields CDR1 SGHAT and CDR2 FQNNGV. CDR3 length: 16 residues. Trimming cost V 5 bases and J 0 bases, with 17 bases left between them. CDR3 bases: TGTGCCAGCAGCACGGCCCACCTAACTACCTCCTACGAGCAGTACTTC. Translation: CASSTAHLTTSYEQYF.

The chain links TRBV6-5 to TRBJ2-2; TRBD2 matches at 11 bases. V was clipped by 8 bases and J by 3 bases; unmatched bases: 2. Germline V CDR1 and CDR2: MNHEY, SVGAGI. The length of the CDR3 is 14 residues. This chain's CDR3 is CASRTSGYTGELFF. The DNA of the CDR3 is TGTGCCAGCCGGACTAGCGGGTACACCGGGGAGCTGTTTTTT.

J is TRBJ1-4 and V is TRBV6-1, with unresolved D. The CDR3 is made up of 15 amino acids. The V and J ends lost 3 bases and 0 bases respectively, with 8 bases between them. The germline gives CDR1 MNHNS, CDR2 SASEGT. The chain's CDR3 is CASSDLTPTNEKLFF. CDR3 coding DNA: TGTGCCAGCAGTGACCTGACACCAACTAATGAAAAACTGTTTTTT.

This chain joins TRBV4-1 and TRBJ2-5; 11 positions match TRBD1. The DNA matches TRBJ2-7 better at its end, which makes the J call doubtful. This CDR3 has 15 amino acids. Per the germline V gene, CDR1 is MGHRA and CDR2 is YSYEKL. DNA for the CDR3: TGCGCCAGCAGCCTAGGACAGGGGGCCGTTTACGAGCAGTACTTC. Amino acids: CASSLGQGAVYEQYF.

The chain has TRBV25-1 and TRBJ2-5; D is perhaps TRBD1 or TRBD2 (5 bases each). The V gene lost 5 bases and the J gene lost 4 bases, with 17 bases spanning the gap. This CDR3 has 15 amino acids. Germline assignment: CDR1 MGHDK and CDR2 SYGVNS. The CDR3 DNA reads TGTGCCAGCAGTCCCCACCACTGGGGGAGAGAGACCCAGTACTTC. It yields the protein CASSPHHWGRETQYF. Full variable domain (missing parts from reference TRBV25-1 and TRBJ2-5): EADIYQTPRYLVIGTGKKITLECSQTMGHDKMYWYQQDPGMELHLIHYSYGVNSTEKGDLSSESTVSRIRTEHFPLTLESARPSHTSQYLCASSPHHWGRETQYFGPGTRLLVL.

This clone was counted a single time. J is TRBJ2-1 and V is TRBV19, with 11 bases aligning to TRBD2. The J segment lost 9 bases and the V segment lost 7 bases, leaving 5 bases of the junction unmatched. Germline CDR1 reads LNHDA; CDR2 reads SQIVND (reference sequence). CDR3 length: 13 amino acids. CDR3 in DNA: TGTGCCAGTAAACTAGCGGGAGAGGTTGAGCAGTTCTTC. Protein product: CASKLAGEVEQFF.

The V and J genes are TRBV7-9 and TRBJ2-7, with 9 bases that match TRBD1. The J segment lost 7 bases and the V segment lost 5 bases, leaving 9 bases of the junction unmatched. Per germline, CDR1 SEHNR and CDR2 FQNEAQ (reference sequence). This CDR3 spans 14 amino acids. The CDR3 DNA reads as TGTGCCAGCAGCCTAGGACAGGGGTTTATGGAGCAGTACTTC. It yields the protein CASSLGQGFMEQYF.